This is a list of T cell receptor beta chains from one sample in a study of beta chain features in type 1 diabetes. Assay: immunoSEQ multiplex PCR; the TCRdb copy retains only in-frame clones and omits some. The data contain hundreds of thousands of clones, 11% of them singletons. Sequenced sample: naive CD4+ T cells from blood. The receptors originated from a young man with type 1 diabetes. Each CDR3 is given with its conserved first and last residue. The D gene is left open where the match is weak. Only part of the rows carry a size: once, few, many, or a class if the clone is expanded.

v_gene: TRBV18; j_gene: TRBJ1-1; abundance: few; d_gene: NA; len: 15; CDR3nt: TGTGCCAGCTCACCACAGGGGCCCATGAACACTGAAGCTTTCTTT; CDR3aa: CASSPQGPMNTEAFF
v_gene: TRBV5-1; j_gene: TRBJ2-1; abundance: few; d_gene: NA; len: 14; CDR3nt: TGCGCCAGCAGCTTGATGCCGGGGGGCGATGAGCAGTTCTTC; CDR3aa: CASSLMPGGDEQFF
v_gene: TRBV6-5; j_gene: TRBJ1-4; abundance: few; d_gene: TRBD1; len: 12; CDR3nt: TGTGCCAGCCGGACAGGGAGGGAAAAACTGTTTTTT; CDR3aa: CASRTGREKLFF
v_gene: TRBV15; j_gene: TRBJ2-3; abundance: NA; d_gene: NA; len: 12; CDR3nt: TGTGCCACCAGCAGAGATAGAAATACGCAGTATTTT; CDR3aa: CATSRDRNTQYF
v_gene: TRBV6-6; j_gene: TRBJ2-2; abundance: NA; d_gene: TRBD2; len: 13; CDR3nt: TGTGCCAGCAAAGCTAGCGGGGTGGAGGAGCTGTTTTTT; CDR3aa: CASKASGVEELFF
v_gene: TRBV25-1; j_gene: TRBJ2-7; abundance: NA; d_gene: TRBD1; len: 14; CDR3nt: TGTGCCAGCTCGCACCCCGGGACAGCGTACGAGCAGTACTTC; CDR3aa: CASSHPGTAYEQYF
v_gene: TRBV2; j_gene: TRBJ1-6; abundance: few; d_gene: NA; len: 13; CDR3nt: TGTGCCAGCAGGGAACGACAGGATTCACCCCTCCACTTT; CDR3aa: CASRERQDSPLHF
v_gene: TRBV5-1; j_gene: TRBJ1-6; abundance: NA; d_gene: TRBD1; len: 12; CDR3nt: TGCGCCAGCAGCCCAGACAGGGTTGCTCTCCACTTT; CDR3aa: CASSPDRVALHF
v_gene: TRBV5-1; j_gene: TRBJ1-6; abundance: NA; d_gene: TRBD1; len: 16; CDR3nt: TGCGCCAGCAGCCGTGGACAGGGAACTTATAATTCACCCCTCCACTTT; CDR3aa: CASSRGQGTYNSPLHF
v_gene: TRBV4-1; j_gene: TRBJ2-1; abundance: NA; d_gene: NA; len: 14; CDR3nt: TGCGCCAGCAGCCAAGATCCCGTCTACAATGAGCAGTTCTTC; CDR3aa: CASSQDPVYNEQFF
v_gene: TRBV5-1; j_gene: TRBJ2-1; abundance: NA; d_gene: TRBD2; len: 15; CDR3nt: TGCGCCAGCAGCTTAAGCGGGGGAGACTACAATGAGCAGTTCTTC; CDR3aa: CASSLSGGDYNEQFF
v_gene: TRBV5-4; j_gene: TRBJ1-6; abundance: few; d_gene: NA; len: 17; CDR3nt: TGTGCCAGCAGCGGTGGGCAGGGGAGCTCCTATAATTCACCCCTCCACTTT; CDR3aa: CASSGGQGSSYNSPLHF
v_gene: TRBV30; j_gene: TRBJ2-6; abundance: NA; d_gene: TRBD1; len: 18; CDR3nt: TGTGCCTGGAGGGGTCGACAGGGAGATTACTCTGGGGCCAACGTCCTGACTTTC; CDR3aa: CAWRGRQGDYSGANVLTF
v_gene: TRBV29-1; j_gene: TRBJ2-1; abundance: few; d_gene: TRBD2; len: 13; CDR3nt: TGCAGCGTTGTTACTAGCGTAGGCAATGAGCAGTTCTTC; CDR3aa: CSVVTSVGNEQFF
v_gene: TRBV9; j_gene: TRBJ2-7; abundance: NA; d_gene: NA; len: 13; CDR3nt: TGTGCCAGCAGCGTAGGACTGGCCTACGAGCAGTACTTC; CDR3aa: CASSVGLAYEQYF
v_gene: TRBV30; j_gene: TRBJ1-1; abundance: few; d_gene: TRBD1; len: 14; CDR3nt: TGTGCCTGGAGCTTTTTGGACAGGTACACTGAAGCTTTCTTT; CDR3aa: CAWSFLDRYTEAFF
v_gene: TRBV5-1; j_gene: TRBJ2-6; abundance: few; d_gene: NA; len: 16; CDR3nt: TGCGCCAGCAGCTTAACAGGAAGCTCTGGGGCCAACGTCCTGACTTTC; CDR3aa: CASSLTGSSGANVLTF
v_gene: TRBV6-5; j_gene: TRBJ2-1; abundance: few; d_gene: NA; len: 15; CDR3nt: TGTGCCAGCAGTTACTCGAGTCCCACTACCAATGAGCAGTTCTTC; CDR3aa: CASSYSSPTTNEQFF
v_gene: TRBV7-9; j_gene: TRBJ2-3; abundance: NA; d_gene: NA; len: 15; CDR3nt: TGTGCCAGCACCTCGGAGTTTAGTAGTACAGATACGCAGTATTTT; CDR3aa: CASTSEFSSTDTQYF
v_gene: TRBV29-1; j_gene: TRBJ2-7; abundance: few; d_gene: NA; len: 13; CDR3nt: TGCAGCGGGGGCGAGGGGCCGGACTACGAGCAGTACTTC; CDR3aa: CSGGEGPDYEQYF
v_gene: TRBV6-5; j_gene: TRBJ1-4; abundance: few; d_gene: NA; len: 14; CDR3nt: TGTGCCAGCAGTCAGACACTAACTAATGAAAAACTGTTTTTT; CDR3aa: CASSQTLTNEKLFF
v_gene: TRBV28; j_gene: TRBJ2-5; abundance: NA; d_gene: TRBD2; len: 13; CDR3nt: TGTGCCAGCAGCCCCTCGGGGGGGGAGACCCAGTACTTC; CDR3aa: CASSPSGGETQYF
v_gene: TRBV6-6; j_gene: TRBJ2-1; abundance: NA; d_gene: TRBD1; len: 14; CDR3nt: TGTGCCAGCACTAGGACAGGGGGATATGGTGAGCAGTTCTTC; CDR3aa: CASTRTGGYGEQFF
v_gene: TRBV18; j_gene: TRBJ2-7; abundance: NA; d_gene: NA; len: 13; CDR3nt: TGTGCCAGCTCCCCCGGGGGGCAAGACGAGCAGTACTTC; CDR3aa: CASSPGGQDEQYF
v_gene: TRBV18; j_gene: TRBJ2-6; abundance: NA; d_gene: NA; len: 18; CDR3nt: TGTGCCAGCTCACTAAGACAGCTGGGGATCTCTGGGGCCAACGTCCTGACTTTC; CDR3aa: CASSLRQLGISGANVLTF
v_gene: TRBV5-5; j_gene: TRBJ2-2; abundance: NA; d_gene: TRBD1; len: 16; CDR3nt: TGTGCCAGCACCCAGGTCGGGACAGGGGGTATCGGGGAGCTGTTTTTT; CDR3aa: CASTQVGTGGIGELFF
v_gene: TRBV13; j_gene: TRBJ2-5; abundance: NA; d_gene: TRBD1; len: 13; CDR3nt: TGTGCCAGCAGCCGAGACAGGGAGGAGACCCAGTACTTC; CDR3aa: CASSRDREETQYF
v_gene: TRBV5-1; j_gene: TRBJ1-6; abundance: NA; d_gene: TRBD1; len: 15; CDR3nt: TGCGCCAGCAGTTGGACAGACAGGGGTAGTTCACCCCTCCACTTT; CDR3aa: CASSWTDRGSSPLHF
v_gene: TRBV6-5; j_gene: TRBJ2-2; abundance: NA; d_gene: NA; len: 11; CDR3nt: TGTGCCAGCGAGGGGGACGGGGAGCTGTTTTTT; CDR3aa: CASEGDGELFF
v_gene: TRBV7-3; j_gene: TRBJ1-1; abundance: NA; d_gene: TRBD1; len: 14; CDR3nt: TGTGCCAGCAGCTGGACAGGGGGGAACACTGAAGCTTTCTTT; CDR3aa: CASSWTGGNTEAFF
v_gene: TRBV15; j_gene: TRBJ2-1; abundance: few; d_gene: TRBD2; len: 15; CDR3nt: TGTGCCACCAGCAGAGGGAACAGCGGGGCACATGAGCAGTTCTTC; CDR3aa: CATSRGNSGAHEQFF
v_gene: TRBV18; j_gene: TRBJ2-5; abundance: NA; d_gene: TRBD1; len: 14; CDR3nt: TGTGCCAGCTCACCAAGGGGGCCACAAGAGACCCAGTACTTC; CDR3aa: CASSPRGPQETQYF